Presented here are 29 T cell receptor beta chains from one specimen sequenced in a study of cytomegalovirus exposure and HLA in healthy donors (dated by TCRdb to about 2017). To prepare the library, the immunoSEQ multiplex PCR assay was applied. A mixture of 60 forward primers for TCR Vbeta segments and 13 reverse primers for TCR Jbeta segments was used in the multiplex PCR. TCRdb stores this immuneACCESS table with in-frame sequences only. Part of the clones is absent; in the studies checked, under half of the shortfall reflects unresolved V genes, and no reason is known for the rest. The sample table lists approximately 150,000 clones, about 74% of them with a count of one. The ten most abundant clones make up 3% to 3.5% of the sample. Sequencing was carried out using PBMCs. These receptors originate from a male donor in good health and CMV-seronegative.

The genes are TRBV19 and TRBJ2-7; no clear D gene. The V end was cut by 4 bases, the J end by 3 bases, with 7 bases between. This CDR3 has 12 residues. Germline V gene data show CDR1 as LNHDA and CDR2 as SQIVND (reference sequence). CDR3 protein: CASSNSLYEQYF. The CDR3 nucleotides read TGTGCCAGTAGTAACAGCCTCTACGAGCAGTACTTC.

This clone has more than one count but fewer than ten. This rearrangement joins TRBV2 to TRBJ2-1; perhaps TRBD1 as D (6 bases). The germline V gene has CDR1 SNHLY and CDR2 FYNNEI. The CDR3 loop spans 16 amino acids. V was shortened by 1 base and J by 4 bases, with 14 bases between the two germline ends. The CDR3 coding sequence is TGTGCCAGCAGTGAAGACAGGGTCCTATTTTACAATGAGCAGTTCTTC. This gives the protein CASSEDRVLFYNEQFF.

V gene TRBV28 combines with J gene TRBJ2-1; 12 bases fit TRBD2. With 4 bases clipped from V and 0 bases from J, the junction kept 13 bases outside the gene matches. Germline V gene data show CDR1 as MDHEN and CDR2 as SYDVKM. This CDR3 spans 20 amino acids. CDR3 residues: CASSSSASGRARSSYNEQFF. CDR3 coding DNA: TGTGCCAGCAGTTCTTCAGCTAGCGGGAGGGCGAGGAGCTCCTACAATGAGCAGTTCTTC.

V usage is TRBV6-1 and J usage is TRBJ2-2, with a possible D match to TRBD1 (6 bases). CDR1 is MNHNS, CDR2 SASEGT, per germline. The CDR3 totals 15 residues. V dropped 5 bases and J dropped 5 bases, with 15 bases sitting between them. The chain's CDR3 is CASSNTGRSTGELFF. The CDR3 DNA is TGTGCCAGCAGTAACACAGGGAGAAGTACCGGGGAGCTGTTTTTT.

This chain's CDR3 is CASTRTSGAYEQYF. CDR3 sequence (DNA): TGTGCCAGTACCCGGACTAGCGGAGCCTACGAGCAGTACTTC. J is TRBJ2-7 and V is TRBV19; TRBD2 matches 10 bases. The germline gives CDR1 LNHDA, CDR2 SQIVND (reference sequence). After removal of 7 bases from V and 2 bases from J, the junction contained 5 bases not matched to a gene. The CDR3 totals 14 residues.

This rearrangement joins TRBV7-9 to TRBJ2-3; TRBD2 matches 7 bases. Germline V CDR1 and CDR2: SEHNR, FQNEAQ (reference sequence). This CDR3 region has 16 residues. V shed 5 bases, J shed 2 bases, and the junction held 10 bases outside the gene matches. CDR3 sequence (DNA): TGTGCCAGCAGCCCTCTGGGGACTACCAACACAGATACGCAGTATTTT. This sequence encodes CASSPLGTTNTDTQYF.

The rearrangement links TRBV4-3 to TRBJ2-7; TRBD1 agrees at 8 bases. V gave up 5 bases and J gave up 6 bases; unmatched junction bases: 12. The length of the CDR3 is 15 residues. CDR1 and CDR2 from the germline V gene are LGHNA and YSLEER. As DNA, the CDR3 is TGCGCCAGCAGCTTAGGACAGGGTGAATCTGGCGAGCAGTACTTC. This codes for CASSLGQGESGEQYF.

This chain connects TRBV7-9 to TRBJ2-1; the match to TRBD2 covers 11 bases. This CDR3 has 16 residues. The junction had 8 bases not matched to a gene; V was cut back by 8 bases and J by 2 bases. Germline-derived CDR1 and CDR2 are SEHNR and FQNEAQ (reference sequence). DNA of the CDR3: TGTGCCAGCCGAAATAGCGGGAGGGCCCCCTACAATGAGCAGTTCTTC. Its protein product is CASRNSGRAPYNEQFF.

The chain uses TRBV28 and TRBJ2-5; D is uncertain. V gave up 2 bases and J gave up 4 bases, with 8 bases separating them. CDR1 is MDHEN and CDR2 is SYDVKM in the germline V gene. The CDR3 extends over 13 amino acids. CDR3 sequence (DNA): TGTGCCAGCAGTTTAGAACGTAGAGAGACCCAGTACTTC. Protein product: CASSLERRETQYF. The full variable domain, rest sourced from reference TRBV28 and TRBJ2-5, is DVKVTQSSRYLVKRTGEKVFLECVQDMDHENMFWYRQDPGLGLRLIYFSYDVKMKEKGDIPEGYSVSREKKERFSLILESASTNQTSMYLCASSLERRETQYFGPGTRLLVL.

Concerning this clone: This sample also contains other DNA sequences that code for the same CDR3. The CDR3 DNA sequence: TGCGCCAGCAGTCTCGCCGGGGGTCAAGAGACCCAGTACTTC. As protein: CASSLAGGQETQYF. This rearrangement joins TRBV5-1 to TRBJ2-5; D might be TRBD2 (6 bases). This CDR3 spans 14 amino acids. From germline, CDR1 is SGHRS and CDR2 YFSETQ. Trimming removed 5 bases at V and 2 bases at J, with 13 bases between. The whole variable domain, filled in from reference TRBV5-1 and TRBJ2-5, reads KAGVTQTPRYLIKTRGQQVTLSCSPISGHRSVSWYQQTPGQGLQFLFEYFSETQRNKGNFPGRFSGRQFSNSRSEMNVSTLELGDSALYLCASSLAGGQETQYFGPGTRLLVL.

This clone came up a few times. V usage is TRBV7-2 and J usage is TRBJ2-3, with D perhaps matching TRBD2 (6 bases). The CDR3 has 14 amino acids. Trimming removed 5 bases from V and 9 bases from J, with 18 bases in between. In germline, CDR1 is SGHTA, CDR2 FQGNSA. The CDR3 DNA sequence: TGTGCCAGCAGCCGACAATTTAGCGGAGAGACGCAGTATTTT. Amino acid sequence: CASSRQFSGETQYF.

V and J are TRBV19 and TRBJ2-7, with D possibly TRBD1 on 5 matching bases. Per germline, CDR1 LNHDA and CDR2 SQIVND (reference sequence). The CDR3 runs 14 residues. V was pared by 6 bases and J by 7 bases, with 19 bases between. CDR3 region: CASRSTQGPGEQYF. In nucleotides, the CDR3 is TGTGCCAGTAGATCGACTCAGGGCCCTGGGGAGCAGTACTTC.

The rearrangement links TRBV7-9 to TRBJ1-1; a possible D gene is TRBD1 (5 bases). Trimming left V 4 bases short and J 8 bases short, with 23 bases between. CDR3 length: 16 residues. Germline loops: CDR1 SEHNR, CDR2 FQNEAQ (reference sequence). CDR3 amino acids: CASSWEGGEGNGEAFF. The CDR3 DNA is TGTGCCAGCAGCTGGGAGGGCGGGGAGGGGAACGGAGAAGCTTTCTTT.

The chain links TRBV7-9 to TRBJ1-3, with D maybe TRBD1 (6 bases). The CDR3 runs 16 residues. Germline V gene lookup returns CDR1 SEHNR and CDR2 FQNEAQ (reference sequence). The germline V and J ends were trimmed by 4 bases and 0 bases, with 13 bases remaining between them. The DNA of the CDR3 is TGTGCCAGCAGCTCCAACAGGGCCAGCTCTGGAAACACCATATATTTT. Encoded protein: CASSSNRASSGNTIYF.

The chain has TRBV5-6 and TRBJ2-7, with a weak D call TRBD2 (6 bases). V dropped 5 bases and J dropped 1 base, with 22 bases sitting between them. There are 17 residues in the CDR3. Germline lookup yields CDR1 SGHDT and CDR2 YYEEEE. The CDR3 nucleotides read TGTGCCAGCAGTCCCCCAATGGGGGGATATGCATCCTACGAGCAGTACTTC. Translation: CASSPPMGGYASYEQYF.

There are a few counts of this clone. The CDR3 DNA sequence: TGCGCCAGCAGCTTCGGGACACAAGGAAACACCATATATTTT. Translated, it gives CASSFGTQGNTIYF. This chain links TRBV5-1 with TRBJ1-3, with a possible D match to TRBD1 (6 bases). Trimming stripped 2 bases from V and 4 bases from J, with 10 bases between. This CDR3 has 14 amino acids. Germline V CDR1 and CDR2: SGHRS, YFSETQ.

This chain links TRBV9 with TRBJ2-7, with TRBD2 matching 14 bases. This CDR3 contains 18 residues. V shed 3 bases, J shed 3 bases, and the junction held 11 bases outside the gene matches. The germline V gene encodes CDR1 SGDLS and CDR2 YYNGEE. CDR3: CASSEGTSGRGLVYEQYF. The DNA of the CDR3 is TGTGCCAGCAGCGAAGGGACTAGCGGGAGAGGGTTGGTCTACGAGCAGTACTTC.

This sequence joins TRBV18 and TRBJ2-7, with D perhaps matching TRBD1 (6 bases). The CDR3 is 14 residues long. V was pared by 1 base and J by 5 bases, with 12 bases between. Germline V gives CDR1 KGHSH, CDR2 LQKENI. This CDR3 is CASSPLTGPNEQYF. In DNA, the CDR3 is TGTGCCAGCTCACCACTAACAGGGCCCAACGAGCAGTACTTC.

This clone came up once. One end of the junction is discordant with germline, which a read error may explain. The rearrangement uses TRBV7-9 and TRBJ2-7; tentative D call: TRBD1 (7 bases). This CDR3 comprises 15 residues. Germline V gives CDR1 SEHNR, CDR2 FQNEAQ (reference sequence). This CDR3 reads CSSSPAGQSPYEQYF. In nucleotides, the CDR3 is TGTTCCAGCAGCCCCGCGGGACAGAGCCCTTACGAGCAGTACTTC.

The chain uses TRBV7-2 and TRBJ1-2; weak D call: TRBD1 (6 bases). The V end lost 1 base, the J end lost 6 bases, and 15 bases lay between the germline ends. The length of the CDR3 is 15 residues. CDR1 is SGHTA, CDR2 FQGNSA, per germline. The CDR3 loop reads CASSLDPRAGDGYTF. In nucleotides, the CDR3 is TGTGCCAGCAGCTTAGACCCACGGGCAGGGGATGGCTACACCTTC.

The chain has TRBV11-1 and TRBJ1-1, with 10 positions matching TRBD1. Trimming removed 5 bases from V and 4 bases from J; junction bases left unmatched: 10. From germline, CDR1 is SGHAT and CDR2 FQDESV (reference sequence). The CDR3 is 16 amino acids. The chain's CDR3 is CASSRRQGAFGTEAFF. DNA for the CDR3: TGTGCCAGCAGCCGCCGACAGGGGGCGTTTGGCACTGAAGCTTTCTTT.

This clone turned up a few times. The rearrangement uses TRBV5-1 and TRBJ1-2, with 9 bases that match TRBD1. The CDR3 covers 15 residues. Germline lookup yields CDR1 SGHRS and CDR2 YFSETQ. V lost 4 bases to trimming and J lost 0 bases; unmatched junction nucleotides: 4. The CDR3 region is CASSTRTGANYGYTF. CDR3 in DNA: TGCGCCAGCAGCACCCGGACAGGGGCTAACTATGGCTACACCTTC. Filled out from reference TRBV5-1 and TRBJ1-2, the complete variable domain reads KAGVTQTPRYLIKTRGQQVTLSCSPISGHRSVSWYQQTPGQGLQFLFEYFSETQRNKGNFPGRFSGRQFSNSRSEMNVSTLELGDSALYLCASSTRTGANYGYTFGSGTRLTVV.

The chain uses TRBV19 and TRBJ1-1; tentative D call: TRBD1 (6 bases). The CDR3 length is 20 residues. Trimming removed 5 bases at V and 6 bases at J, with 34 bases between. The germline V gene has CDR1 LNHDA and CDR2 SQIVND (reference sequence). The CDR3 protein is CASSVATLQVWTDSRAEAFF. The CDR3 nucleotides are TGTGCCAGTAGTGTCGCGACTCTCCAAGTATGGACGGACAGTAGAGCTGAAGCTTTCTTT.

This clone was seen just once. CDR3 bases: TGTGCCAGTAGGGGGGGGGACAATGAGCAGTTCTTC. It is translated as CASRGGDNEQFF. The chain joins TRBV19 to TRBJ2-1; 7 nucleotides align to TRBD2. The CDR3 is 12 residues long. Germline CDR1 is LNHDA and CDR2 is SQIVND (reference sequence). J lost 5 bases, V lost 6 bases, and 1 base had no gene match.

This chain links TRBV4-3 with TRBJ1-5, with D perhaps matching TRBD1 (6 bases). The V end was cut by 0 bases, the J end by 0 bases, with 18 bases between. The CDR3 loop spans 19 amino acids. The germline V gene encodes CDR1 LGHNA and CDR2 YSLEER. DNA for the CDR3: TGCGCCAGCAGCCAAGATCTCATTTTAGGGACACTTAGCAATCAGCCCCAGCATTTT. Translated: CASSQDLILGTLSNQPQHF.

The chain carries TRBV4-1 and TRBJ1-6, with D hard to call. Germline CDR1 and CDR2: MGHRA and YSYEKL. Trimming took off 1 base at V and 10 bases at J, with 11 bases between the two ends. The length of the CDR3 is 14 residues. In nucleotides, the CDR3 is TGCGCCAGCAGCCAAGCCCTCCGAGTGTCACCCCTCCACTTT. It codes for CASSQALRVSPLHF.

Details on this clone: An end of the junction does not agree with germline; a read error may underlie this. The chain has TRBV7-9 and TRBJ1-2; 10 nucleotides align to TRBD1. The CDR3 runs to 13 residues. Germline values: CDR1 SEHNR, CDR2 FQNEAQ (reference sequence). The CDR3 loop is CSSSLRTGGRLLF. As DNA, the CDR3 is TGTTCCAGCAGCTTACGGACAGGGGGGCGACTGTTGTTC.

This clone appeared once. The gene calls are TRBV5-1 and TRBJ1-1; D might be TRBD1 (6 bases). The CDR3 has 14 residues. V was pared by 5 bases and J by 0 bases, with 11 bases between. CDR1 and CDR2 (germline): SGHRS, YFSETQ. CDR3 loop: CASRGARMNTEAFF. The CDR3 bases are TGCGCCAGCAGGGGGGCAAGGATGAACACTGAAGCTTTCTTT.

The chain employs TRBV19 and TRBJ2-7, with 15 nucleotides matching TRBD2. The CDR3 length is 14 residues. Germline values: CDR1 LNHDA, CDR2 SQIVND (reference sequence). J was trimmed by 1 base and V by 9 bases; bases with no gene match: 1. CDR3 amino acids: CASGLAGGSYEQYF. CDR3 DNA: TGTGCCAGCGGACTAGCGGGAGGGTCCTACGAGCAGTACTTC.